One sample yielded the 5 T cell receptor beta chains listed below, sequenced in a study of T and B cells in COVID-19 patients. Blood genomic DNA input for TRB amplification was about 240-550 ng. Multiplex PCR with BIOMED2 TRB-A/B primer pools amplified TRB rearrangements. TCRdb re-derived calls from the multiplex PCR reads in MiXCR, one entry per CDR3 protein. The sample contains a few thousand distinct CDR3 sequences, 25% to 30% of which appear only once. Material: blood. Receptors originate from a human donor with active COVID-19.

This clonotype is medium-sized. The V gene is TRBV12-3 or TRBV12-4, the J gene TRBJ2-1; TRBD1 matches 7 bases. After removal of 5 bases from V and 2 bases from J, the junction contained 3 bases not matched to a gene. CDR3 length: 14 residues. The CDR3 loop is CASSTGTAYNEQFF. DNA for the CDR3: TGTGCCAGCAGTACTGGGACAGCCTACAATGAGCAGTTCTTC.

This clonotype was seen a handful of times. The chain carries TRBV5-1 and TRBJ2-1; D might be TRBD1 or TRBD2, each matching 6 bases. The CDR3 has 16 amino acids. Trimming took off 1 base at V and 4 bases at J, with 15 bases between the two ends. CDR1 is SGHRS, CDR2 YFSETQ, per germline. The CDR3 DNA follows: TGCGCCAGCAGCTTGCCGACGGGGGCCACATACAATGAGCAGTTCTTC. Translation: CASSLPTGATYNEQFF. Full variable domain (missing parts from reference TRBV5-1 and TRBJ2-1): KAGVTQTPRYLIKTRGQQVTLSCSPISGHRSVSWYQQTPGQGLQFLFEYFSETQRNKGNFPGRFSGRQFSNSRSEMNVSTLELGDSALYLCASSLPTGATYNEQFFGPGTRLTVL.

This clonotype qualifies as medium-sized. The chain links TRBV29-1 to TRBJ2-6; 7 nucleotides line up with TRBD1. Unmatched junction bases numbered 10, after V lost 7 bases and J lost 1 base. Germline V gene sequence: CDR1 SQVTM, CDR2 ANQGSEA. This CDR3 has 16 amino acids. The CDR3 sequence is CSAAGTEESGANVLTF. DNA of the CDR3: TGCAGCGCCGCCGGGACAGAAGAGTCTGGGGCCAACGTCCTGACTTTC.

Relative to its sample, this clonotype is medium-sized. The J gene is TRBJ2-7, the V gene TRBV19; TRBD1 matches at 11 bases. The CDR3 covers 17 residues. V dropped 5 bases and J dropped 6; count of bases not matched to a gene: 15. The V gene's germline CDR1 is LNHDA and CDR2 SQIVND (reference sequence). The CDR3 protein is CASSSSDRGRFSREQYF. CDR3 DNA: TGTGCCAGTAGTTCCTCGGACAGGGGGCGCTTCTCCCGCGAGCAGTACTTC.

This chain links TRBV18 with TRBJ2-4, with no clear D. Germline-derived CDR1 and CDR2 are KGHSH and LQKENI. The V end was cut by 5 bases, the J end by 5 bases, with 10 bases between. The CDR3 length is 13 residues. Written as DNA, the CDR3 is TGTGCCAGCTCAAAATCGCAGGAAAACATTCAGTACTTC. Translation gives CASSKSQENIQYF.